This record covers a single T cell receptor (beta chain). TCRdb's table, derived via immunoSEQ multiplex PCR, lists solely in-frame clones and lacks some. The table lists roughly 280,000 clones, approximately 90% of them singletons. This sample is part of a study of blood T cell repertoires in COVID-19. Background on the study: Acute and convalescent COVID-19 samples came from the United States, Italy and Spain.

Participants came from some 23 US areas, aged roughly 18 to 100 years. Participants' reported clinical history set cohort assignment. A case of COVID-19 had been met by exposed participants within 2 weeks before study entry. The germline V gene encodes CDR1 LNHDA and CDR2 SQIVND (reference sequence). CDR3 size: 14 residues. The V gene lost 3 bases and the J gene lost 0 bases, with 6 bases spanning the gap. Specimen: PBMCs or T cells enriched from blood (not recorded which). The chain carries TRBV19 and TRBJ1-3; D gene unclear. This TCR came from a man aged 40-55 years who had been exposed to COVID-19. The DNA of the CDR3 is TGTGCCAGTAGTATTTCCAGCTCTGGAAACACCATATATTTT. Its translation: CASSISSSGNTIYF.